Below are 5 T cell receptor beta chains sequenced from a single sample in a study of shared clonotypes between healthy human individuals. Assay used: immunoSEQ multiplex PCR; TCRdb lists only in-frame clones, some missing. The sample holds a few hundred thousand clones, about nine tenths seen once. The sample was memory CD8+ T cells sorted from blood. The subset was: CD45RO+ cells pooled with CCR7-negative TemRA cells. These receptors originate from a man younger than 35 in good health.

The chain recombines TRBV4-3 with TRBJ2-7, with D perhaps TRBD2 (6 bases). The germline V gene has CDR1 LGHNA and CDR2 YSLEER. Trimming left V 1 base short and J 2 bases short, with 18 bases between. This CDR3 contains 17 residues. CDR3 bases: TGCGCCAGCAGCCAAGCTGGCCTTAGCGGAAAACCCTACGAGCAGTACTTC. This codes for CASSQAGLSGKPYEQYF.

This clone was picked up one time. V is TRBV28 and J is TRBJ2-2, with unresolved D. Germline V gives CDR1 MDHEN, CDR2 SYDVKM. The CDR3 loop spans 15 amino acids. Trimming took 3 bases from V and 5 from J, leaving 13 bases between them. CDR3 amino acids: CASSFLDGGTGELFF. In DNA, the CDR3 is TGTGCCAGCAGTTTCCTCGACGGTGGGACCGGGGAGCTGTTTTTT.

CDR3 nucleotides: TGTGCCAGCAGCGGAGACGCAGGGGTATCTGGGGAAAAACTGTTTTTT. The encoded protein is CASSGDAGVSGEKLFF. The V call is TRBV9, the J call TRBJ1-4, with D possibly TRBD1 on 6 matching bases. Trimming cost V 3 bases and J 8 bases, with 20 bases left between them. The CDR3 is made up of 16 amino acids. CDR1 SGDLS and CDR2 YYNGEE come from the germline V gene.

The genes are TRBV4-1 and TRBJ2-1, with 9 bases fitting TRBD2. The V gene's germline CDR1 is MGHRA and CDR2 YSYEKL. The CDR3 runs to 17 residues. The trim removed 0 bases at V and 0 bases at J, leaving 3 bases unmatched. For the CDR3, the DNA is TGCGCCAGCAGCCAAGAAGGTAGCGGGAGCTCCTACAATGAGCAGTTCTTC. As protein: CASSQEGSGSSYNEQFF.

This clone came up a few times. The CDR3 region has the DNA TGTGCCAGCAGTTGGACGGCTAATAATTCACCCCTCCACTTT. Protein sequence: CASSWTANNSPLHF. V and J are TRBV27 and TRBJ1-6, with unresolved D. The CDR3 consists of 14 residues. Germline V gives CDR1 MNHEY, CDR2 SMNVEV (reference sequence). Trimming shortened V by 4 bases and J by 5 bases, and 9 bases separated the two germline ends.